The rows below give T cell receptor beta chains drawn from one sample of a study of T cells in localized non-small cell lung cancer. The method was immunoSEQ multiplex PCR; TCRdb's version includes in-frame clones alone and lacks a portion of them. The data hold over 55,000 clones, with roughly 88% observed a single time. Sequenced material: peripheral blood, taken before any cancer treatment. These receptors came from a woman aged 40 to 75 with stage I lung adenocarcinoma. Both conserved end residues are trimmed from each CDR3.

j_call,v_call,cdr3_aa
TRBJ1-2,TRBV21-1,ACPGATNYGYT
TRBJ2-7,TRBV10-2,ASSEYRGVDEQY
TRBJ1-1,TRBV9,ASSVQPGGYAEAF
TRBJ1-5,TRBV5-6,ASSLHGQPQH
TRBJ1-1,TRBV18,ASSPGSNTEAF
TRBJ1-5,TRBV19,ASTTGGFSNQPQH
TRBJ2-7,TRBV11-2,ASSLEDDRGGN
TRBJ2-1,TRBV5-1,ASSSSGTGGQF
TRBJ1-2,TRBV9,ASNRISNYGYT
TRBJ2-5,TRBV11-1,ASSLARADGETQY
TRBJ1-1,TRBV27,ASSFWGQDTEAF
TRBJ1-1,TRBV27,ASSSVSYGVGRETEAF
TRBJ2-1,TRBV7-2,ASSLGSGARYNEQF
TRBJ1-1,TRBV5-1,ASSLAGASGANTEAF
TRBJ1-1,TRBV5-4,ASSLGVGTEAF
TRBJ1-5,TRBV2,ASGATSGPQH
TRBJ2-7,TRBV9,ASTPGSRAHEQY
TRBJ2-3,TRBV12-5,ASGLVLGAWASGGATDTQY
TRBJ1-1,TRBV5-4,ATLKRGGGGTEAF
TRBJ1-2,TRBV7-8,ASSLASAAYGYT
TRBJ1-2,TRBV11-1,ASSPAGGATYGYT
TRBJ1-4,TRBV19,ASSIDNEKLF
TRBJ1-6,TRBV5-1,ASSSWTGDNSPLH
TRBJ1-4,TRBV5-6,ASSLSRDGRFELC